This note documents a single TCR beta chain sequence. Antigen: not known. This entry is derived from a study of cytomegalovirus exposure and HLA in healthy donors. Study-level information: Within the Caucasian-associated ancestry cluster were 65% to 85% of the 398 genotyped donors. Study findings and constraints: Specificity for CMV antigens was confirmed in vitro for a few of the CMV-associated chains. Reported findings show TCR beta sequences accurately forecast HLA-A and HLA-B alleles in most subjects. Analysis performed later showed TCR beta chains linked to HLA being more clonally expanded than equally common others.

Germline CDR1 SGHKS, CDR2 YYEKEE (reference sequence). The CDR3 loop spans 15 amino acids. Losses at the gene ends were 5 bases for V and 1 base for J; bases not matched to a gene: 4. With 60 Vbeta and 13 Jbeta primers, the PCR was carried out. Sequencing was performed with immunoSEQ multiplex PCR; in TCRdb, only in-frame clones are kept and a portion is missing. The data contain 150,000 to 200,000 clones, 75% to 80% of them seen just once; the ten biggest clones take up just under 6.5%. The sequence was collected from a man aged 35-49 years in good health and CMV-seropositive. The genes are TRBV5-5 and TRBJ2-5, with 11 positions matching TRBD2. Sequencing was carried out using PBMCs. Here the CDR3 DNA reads TGTGCCAGCAGTAAGACTAGCGGGACCCAAGAGACCCAGTACTTC. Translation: CASSKTSGTQETQYF. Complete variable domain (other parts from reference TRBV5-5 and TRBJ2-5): DAGVTQSPTHLIKTRGQQVTLRCSPISGHKSVSWYQQVLGQGPQFIFQYYEKEERGRGNFPDRFSARQFPNYSSELNVNALLLGDSALYLCASSKTSGTQETQYFGPGTRLLVL.